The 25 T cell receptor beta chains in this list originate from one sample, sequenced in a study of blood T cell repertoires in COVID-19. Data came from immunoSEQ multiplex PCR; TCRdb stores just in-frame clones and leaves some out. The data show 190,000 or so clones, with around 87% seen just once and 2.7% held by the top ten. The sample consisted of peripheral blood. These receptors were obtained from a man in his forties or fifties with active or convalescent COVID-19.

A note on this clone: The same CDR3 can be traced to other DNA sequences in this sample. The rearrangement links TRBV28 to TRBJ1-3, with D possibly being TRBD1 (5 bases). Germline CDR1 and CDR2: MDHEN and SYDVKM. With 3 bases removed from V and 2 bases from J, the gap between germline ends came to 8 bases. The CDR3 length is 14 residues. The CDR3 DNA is TGTGCCAGCAGTTTGGGAGGGGCTGGAAACACCATATATTTT. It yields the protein CASSLGGAGNTIYF.

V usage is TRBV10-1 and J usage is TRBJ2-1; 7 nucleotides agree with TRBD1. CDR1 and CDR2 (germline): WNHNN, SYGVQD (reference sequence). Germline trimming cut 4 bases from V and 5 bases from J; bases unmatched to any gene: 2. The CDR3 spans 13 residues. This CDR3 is CASSGTGDNEQFF. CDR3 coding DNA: TGCGCCAGCAGTGGGACAGGTGACAATGAGCAGTTCTTC.

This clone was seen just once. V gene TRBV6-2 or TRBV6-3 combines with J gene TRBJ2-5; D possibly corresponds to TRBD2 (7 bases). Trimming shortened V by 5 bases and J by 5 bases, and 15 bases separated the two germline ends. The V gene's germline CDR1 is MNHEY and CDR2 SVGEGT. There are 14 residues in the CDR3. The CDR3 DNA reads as TGTGCCAGCAGTCCCTGGGGGGGGCGTGAGACCCAGTACTTC. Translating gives CASSPWGGRETQYF.

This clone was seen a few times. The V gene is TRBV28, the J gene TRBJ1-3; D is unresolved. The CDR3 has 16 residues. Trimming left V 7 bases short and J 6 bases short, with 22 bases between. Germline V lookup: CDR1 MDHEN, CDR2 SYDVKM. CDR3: CASTPPVPTEENTIYF. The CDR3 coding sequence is TGTGCCAGCACCCCTCCGGTCCCAACAGAAGAAAACACCATATATTTT.

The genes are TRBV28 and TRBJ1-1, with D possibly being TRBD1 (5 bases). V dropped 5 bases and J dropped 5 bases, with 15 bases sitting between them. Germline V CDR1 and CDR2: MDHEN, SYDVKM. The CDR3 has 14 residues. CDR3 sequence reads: CASSTSGRPTEAFF. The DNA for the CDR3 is TGTGCCAGCAGTACCTCAGGGCGACCGACTGAAGCTTTCTTT.

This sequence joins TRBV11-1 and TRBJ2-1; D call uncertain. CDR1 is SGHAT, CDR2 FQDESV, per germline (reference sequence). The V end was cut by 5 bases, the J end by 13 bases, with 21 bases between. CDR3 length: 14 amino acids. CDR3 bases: TGTGCCAGCAGCATAGACCCCCTGATAAGTGGCCAGTTCTTC. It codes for CASSIDPLISGQFF.

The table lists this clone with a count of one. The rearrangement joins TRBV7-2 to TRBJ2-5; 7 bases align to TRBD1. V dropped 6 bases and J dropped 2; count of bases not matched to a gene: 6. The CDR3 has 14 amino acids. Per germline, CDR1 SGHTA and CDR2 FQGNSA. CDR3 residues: CASSGQVLQETQYF. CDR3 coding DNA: TGTGCCAGCAGTGGACAGGTCTTACAAGAGACCCAGTACTTC.

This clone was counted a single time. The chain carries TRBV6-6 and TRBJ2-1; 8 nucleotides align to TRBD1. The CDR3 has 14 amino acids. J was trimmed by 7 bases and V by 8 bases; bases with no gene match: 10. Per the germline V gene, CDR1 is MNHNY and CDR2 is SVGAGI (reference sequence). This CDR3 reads CASALGTGSNEQFF. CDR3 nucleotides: TGTGCCAGCGCTCTGGGGACAGGTTCGAATGAGCAGTTCTTC.

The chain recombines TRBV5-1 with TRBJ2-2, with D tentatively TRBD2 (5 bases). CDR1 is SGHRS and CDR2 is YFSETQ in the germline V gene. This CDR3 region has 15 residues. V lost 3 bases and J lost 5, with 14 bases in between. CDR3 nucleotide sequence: TGCGCCAGCAGCTCAAGCCTAAGCGGTACCGGGGAGCTGTTTTTT. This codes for CASSSSLSGTGELFF.

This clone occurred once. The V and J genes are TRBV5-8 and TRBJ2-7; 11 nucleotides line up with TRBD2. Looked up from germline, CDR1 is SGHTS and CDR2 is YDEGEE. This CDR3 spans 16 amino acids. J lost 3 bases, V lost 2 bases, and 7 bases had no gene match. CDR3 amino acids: CASSFHLAGGIYEQYF. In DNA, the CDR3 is TGTGCCAGCAGCTTTCACCTAGCGGGGGGCATCTACGAGCAGTACTTC.

The CDR3 region is CASSRPGLAGNEQYF. DNA for the CDR3: TGTGCCAGCAGTCGCCCGGGACTAGCAGGAAACGAGCAGTACTTC. The genes are TRBV6-6 and TRBJ2-7, with 9 bases fitting TRBD2. Looked up from germline, CDR1 is MNHNY and CDR2 is SVGAGI (reference sequence). V was pared by 5 bases and J by 5 bases, with 10 bases of the junction left unmatched. The CDR3 extends over 15 amino acids.

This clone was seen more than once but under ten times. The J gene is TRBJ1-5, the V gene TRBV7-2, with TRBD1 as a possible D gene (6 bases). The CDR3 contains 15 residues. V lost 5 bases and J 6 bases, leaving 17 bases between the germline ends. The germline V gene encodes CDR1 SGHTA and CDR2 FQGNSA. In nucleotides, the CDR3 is TGTGCCAGCAGCGGCTCACCGGGACAAAGTCAGCCCCAGCATTTT. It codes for CASSGSPGQSQPQHF.

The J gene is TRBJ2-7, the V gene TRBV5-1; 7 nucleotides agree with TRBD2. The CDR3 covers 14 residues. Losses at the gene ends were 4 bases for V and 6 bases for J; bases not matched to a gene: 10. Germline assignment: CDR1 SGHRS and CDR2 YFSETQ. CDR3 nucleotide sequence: TGCGCCAGCAGCCGCAGCGGGGCTTTTGGCGAGCAGTACTTC. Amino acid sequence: CASSRSGAFGEQYF.

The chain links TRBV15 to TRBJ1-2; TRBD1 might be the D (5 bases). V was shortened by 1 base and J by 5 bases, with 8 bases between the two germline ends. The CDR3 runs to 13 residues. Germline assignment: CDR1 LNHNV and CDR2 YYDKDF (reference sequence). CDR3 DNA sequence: TGTGCCACCAGCAGAGGGGGGGAGTATGGCTACACCTTC. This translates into CATSRGGEYGYTF.

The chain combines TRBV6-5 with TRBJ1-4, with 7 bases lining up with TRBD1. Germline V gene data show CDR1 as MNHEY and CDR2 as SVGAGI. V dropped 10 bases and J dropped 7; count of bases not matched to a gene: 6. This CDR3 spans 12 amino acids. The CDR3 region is CATRQGAEKLFF. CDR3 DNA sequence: TGTGCCACTCGACAGGGCGCTGAAAAACTGTTTTTT.

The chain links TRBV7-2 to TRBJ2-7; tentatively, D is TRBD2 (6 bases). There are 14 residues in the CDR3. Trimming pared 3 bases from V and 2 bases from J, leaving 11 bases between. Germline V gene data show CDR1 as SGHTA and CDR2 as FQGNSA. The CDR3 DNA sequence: TGTGCCAGCAGCTTGGGCGGGATGACCTACGAGCAGTACTTC. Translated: CASSLGGMTYEQYF.

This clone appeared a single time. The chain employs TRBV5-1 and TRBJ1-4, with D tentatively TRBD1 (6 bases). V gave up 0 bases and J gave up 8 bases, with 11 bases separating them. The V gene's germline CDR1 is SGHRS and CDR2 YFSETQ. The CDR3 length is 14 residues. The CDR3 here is CASSLDRAREKLFF. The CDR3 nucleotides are TGCGCCAGCAGCTTGGACAGGGCCCGAGAAAAACTGTTTTTT.

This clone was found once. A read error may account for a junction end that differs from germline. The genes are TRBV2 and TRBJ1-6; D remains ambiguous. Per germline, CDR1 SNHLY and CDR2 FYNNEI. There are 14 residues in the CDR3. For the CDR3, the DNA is TGTGCCAGCAGAGAAGAGAGCTATAATTCACCCCTCCACTTT. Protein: CASREESYNSPLHF.

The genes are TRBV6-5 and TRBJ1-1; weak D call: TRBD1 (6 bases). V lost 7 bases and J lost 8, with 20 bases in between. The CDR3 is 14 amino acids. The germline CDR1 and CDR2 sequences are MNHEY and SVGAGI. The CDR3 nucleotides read TGTGCCAGCAACCTAGGGGGGGATATACCCGAAGCTTTCTTT. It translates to CASNLGGDIPEAFF.

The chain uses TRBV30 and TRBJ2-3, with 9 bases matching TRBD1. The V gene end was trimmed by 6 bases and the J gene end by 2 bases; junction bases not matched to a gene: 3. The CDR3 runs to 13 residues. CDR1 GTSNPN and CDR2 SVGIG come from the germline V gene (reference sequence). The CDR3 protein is CACRDRATDTQYF. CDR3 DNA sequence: TGTGCCTGCCGGGACAGGGCCACAGATACGCAGTATTTT.

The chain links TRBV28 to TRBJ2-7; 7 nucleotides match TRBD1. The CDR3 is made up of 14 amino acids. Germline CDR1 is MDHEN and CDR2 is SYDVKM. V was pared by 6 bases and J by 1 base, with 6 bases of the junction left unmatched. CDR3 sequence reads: CASRSGTVSYEQYF. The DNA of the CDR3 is TGTGCCAGCAGATCGGGGACAGTATCCTACGAGCAGTACTTC.

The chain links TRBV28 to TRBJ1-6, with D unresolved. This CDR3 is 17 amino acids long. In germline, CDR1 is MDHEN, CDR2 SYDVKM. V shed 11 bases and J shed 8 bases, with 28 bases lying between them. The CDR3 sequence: CASPARSRSGLDSPLHF. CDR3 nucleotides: TGTGCCTCACCGGCGAGGAGCCGGTCCGGACTTGATTCACCCCTCCACTTT.

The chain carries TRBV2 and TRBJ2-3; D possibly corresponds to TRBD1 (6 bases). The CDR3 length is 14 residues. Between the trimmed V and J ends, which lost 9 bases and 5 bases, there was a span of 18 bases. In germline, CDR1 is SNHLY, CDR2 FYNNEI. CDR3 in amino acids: CASFYGTGIDTQYF. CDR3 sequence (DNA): TGTGCCAGTTTTTATGGAACAGGGATAGATACGCAGTATTTT. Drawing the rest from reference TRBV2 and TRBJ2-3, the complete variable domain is EPEVTQTPSHQVTQMGQEVILRCVPISNHLYFYWYRQILGQKVEFLVSFYNNEISEKSEIFDDQFSVERPDGSNFTLKIRSTKLEDSAMYFCASFYGTGIDTQYFGPGTRLTVL.

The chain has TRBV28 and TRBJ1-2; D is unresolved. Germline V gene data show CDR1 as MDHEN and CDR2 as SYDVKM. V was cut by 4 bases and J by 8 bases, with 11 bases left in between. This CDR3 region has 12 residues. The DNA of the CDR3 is TGTGCCAGCAGTTCTCAGGTCGCAGGCTACACCTTC. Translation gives CASSSQVAGYTF.

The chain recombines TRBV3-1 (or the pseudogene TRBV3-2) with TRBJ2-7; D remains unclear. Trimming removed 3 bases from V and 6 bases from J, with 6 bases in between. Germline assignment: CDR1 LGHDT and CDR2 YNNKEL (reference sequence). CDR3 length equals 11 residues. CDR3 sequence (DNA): TGTGCCAGCAGCCAGGCTAGCGAGCAGTACTTC. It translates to CASSQASEQYF.